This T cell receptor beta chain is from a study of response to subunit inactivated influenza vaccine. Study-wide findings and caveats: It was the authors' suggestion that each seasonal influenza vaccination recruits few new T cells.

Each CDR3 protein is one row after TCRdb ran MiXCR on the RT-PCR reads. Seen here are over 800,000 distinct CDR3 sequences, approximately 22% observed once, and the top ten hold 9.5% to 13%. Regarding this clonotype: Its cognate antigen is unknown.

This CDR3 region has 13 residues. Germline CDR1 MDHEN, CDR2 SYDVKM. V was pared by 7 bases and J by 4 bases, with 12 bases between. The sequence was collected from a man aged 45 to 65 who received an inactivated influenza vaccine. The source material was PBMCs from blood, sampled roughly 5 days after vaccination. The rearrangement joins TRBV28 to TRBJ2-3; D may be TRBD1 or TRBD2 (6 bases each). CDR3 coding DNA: TGTGCCAGCAAGTCGGGGGCCTCAGATACGCAGTATTTT. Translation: CASKSGASDTQYF.